The entry below gives a single T cell receptor (beta chain) sequence along with its context. Its antigen target is currently unknown. No base-level quality is on record; no much larger clone is a single base apart. V and J are trimmed by 7 bases and 6 bases, and the gene matches miss 11 bases of the junction. In the germline V gene, CDR1 corresponds to MDHEN and CDR2 to SYDVKM. Its CDR3 holds 15 amino acids, cysteine through phenylalanine. Only the CDR3 part of the read is kept: 45 bases, read in frame from the first base. This specimen comes from a study of memory CD4+ T cells and cytomegalovirus serostatus (dated by TCRdb to between 2018 and 2020). As for the study more broadly: The cohort included approximately 35 healthy adults from Belgium, of whom 9 were CMV seropositive and about 24 were CMV seronegative. To replicate a published TCR-based CMV serostatus classifier, the researchers sequenced the CD4+ memory TCRbeta repertoires of a Belgian cohort whose cytomegalovirus serostatus was known. The full study reports these points: Unlike the original study, which covered naive and memory CD4+ and CD8+ populations, the Belgian study sequenced only CD4+CD45RO+ memory cells. A median bootstrapped AUC of around 0.94 with a 95% CI of 0.76-1.00 was achieved on the Belgian cohort by the original-framework classifier. CMV serostatus prediction reached a median bootstrapped AUC of roughly 0.96 with the original framework and 0.91 with a US-trained random forest. Among the roughly 160 previously reported CMV-associated TCRbeta sequences, some 69 showed up in the CD4+ memory repertoires, with each one found in between one and five individuals. The results were interpreted as suggesting that the CMV-associated TCR signature is largely present in the CD4+ memory repertoire.

Genomic DNA was extracted from sorted cells with the Quick-DNA Microprep Kit. Amplification of TCRbeta DNA was done with the immunoSEQ hsTCRbeta kit, following the protocol from the manufacturer. An Illumina MiSeq instrument was used to sequence the TCRbeta libraries. The original pipeline was this. Following removal of out-of-frame sequences, 2 million to 2.5 million distinct TCRbeta sequences were retained, with an average of around 67,000 per individual. Each individual was scored using the number of 164 previously reported CMV-associated TCRbeta sequences that the individual carried and the total number of productive distinct TCRbeta sequences. A beta-binomial model was reimplemented in Python, and random forests from scikit-learn, run with default parameters, were trained on data from the US cohort. On the Belgian cohort, classifier performance was reported as the median AUC, along with percentile confidence intervals, across 10,000 bootstrap iterations. Not all clones reach the TCRdb copy of this immuneACCESS table, which keeps in-frame sequences only. Checked studies attribute under half of the gap to unresolved V genes and leave the rest unexplained. Clone size and V and J calls were adopted from that table, with D and trimming inferred from the DNA. The table for this sample lists around 25,000 clones; about 79% of them were counted only once. The leading ten clones occupy about 1% of the sample.

Single viable CD3+CD4+CD8-CD45RO+ cells were sorted as memory CD4+ T cells on a FACSAria II. CMV serostatus was determined using a Roche Elecsys assay that detects serum IgG against CMV pp150, pp28, p38 and p52. Once the samples were thawed, total CD4+ T cells were enriched through positive selection using CD4 magnetic microbeads. Samples originated from another study that specifically interrogated the CD4+ T cell memory repertoire. Peripheral blood mononuclear cells were isolated and cryopreserved according to standard operating procedures, and serum was stored at -80 degrees C. Staining used CD3-PerCP (BW264/56), CD4-APC (RPA-T4), CD45RO-PE (UCHT1) and CD8-Pacific Orange (3B5) antibodies, with Sytox blue excluding non-viable cells.

Input material: memory CD4+ T cells from blood. The receptor was derived from an adult in good health and CMV-seronegative. The sequence links TRBV28 to TRBJ2-2; a stretch of 7 junction bases matches TRBD2. The sequenced DNA is TGTGCCAGCATGGGGCATGGCGGGAGCTCCGGGGAGCTGTTTTTT. This is translated as CASMGHGGSSGELFF.